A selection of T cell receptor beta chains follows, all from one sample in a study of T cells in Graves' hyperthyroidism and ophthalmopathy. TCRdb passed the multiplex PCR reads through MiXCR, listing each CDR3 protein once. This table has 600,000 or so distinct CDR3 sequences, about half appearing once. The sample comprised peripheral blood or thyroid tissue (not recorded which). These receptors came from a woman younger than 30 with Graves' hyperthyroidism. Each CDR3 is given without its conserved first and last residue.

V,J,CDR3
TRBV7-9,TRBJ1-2,ASSPGAEGYT
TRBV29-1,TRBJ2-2,SVTQGGRGTGELF
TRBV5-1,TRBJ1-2,ASSEPNRANYGYT
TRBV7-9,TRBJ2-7,ASSPRAGLAGFLSSYEQY
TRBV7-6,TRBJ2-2,AGSGTSNTGELF
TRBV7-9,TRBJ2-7,ASSLEASGVYEQY
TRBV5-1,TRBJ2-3,ASSVRDTDTQY
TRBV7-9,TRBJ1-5,ASSLVGNQPQH
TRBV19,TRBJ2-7,ASSLRTNYEQY
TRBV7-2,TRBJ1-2,ASSPQGNDYGYT
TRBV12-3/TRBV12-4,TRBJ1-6,ASSTGTRLNSPLH
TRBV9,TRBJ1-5,ASSRGPVGQRQH
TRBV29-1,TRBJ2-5,SVEVPSGGEETQY
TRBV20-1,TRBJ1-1,SARSALGLNTEAF
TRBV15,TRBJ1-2,ATSRGGGNYGYT
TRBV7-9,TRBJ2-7,ASSSSQLGLYEQY
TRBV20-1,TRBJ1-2,STRTGGYGYT
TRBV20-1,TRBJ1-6,SARGQADSPLH
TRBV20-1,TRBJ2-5,SASGSIQETQY
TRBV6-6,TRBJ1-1,ASSYSPPQDGAF
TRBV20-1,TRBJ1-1,SASPGTGLFTEAF
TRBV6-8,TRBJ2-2,ASSSRTSGRHTGELF
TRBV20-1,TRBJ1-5,SASGSNSNQPQH
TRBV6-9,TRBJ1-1,ASTPGPLNTEAF
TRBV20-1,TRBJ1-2,SARGSQAYGYT
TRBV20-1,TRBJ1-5,SANQGDQPQH
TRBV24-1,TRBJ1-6,APEGLRTYNSPLH
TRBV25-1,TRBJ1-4,ASSARDHRGNEKLF
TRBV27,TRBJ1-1,ASSLQGASVTEAF
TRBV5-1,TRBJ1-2,ASSPGRDTNYLPSYGYT
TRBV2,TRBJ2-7,ASSTYAESNEQY
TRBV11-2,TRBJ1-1,ASSLYGGERAF
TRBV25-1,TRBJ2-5,ASSEPETQY
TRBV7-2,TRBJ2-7,ASSLEIEQREQY
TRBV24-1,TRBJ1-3,ATSPAAGNTIY
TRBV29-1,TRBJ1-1,SVDRTVNTEAF
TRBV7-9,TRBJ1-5,ASSQGDTYSNQPQH
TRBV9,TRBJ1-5,ASSKGTTNQPQH
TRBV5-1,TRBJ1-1,ASSLGSRMNTEAF
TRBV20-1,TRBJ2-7,SARIELGAYEQY
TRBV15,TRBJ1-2,ATSRDSSGYT
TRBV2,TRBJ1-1,ASRRDPRGAF
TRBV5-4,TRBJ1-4,ASTEKEQGGEKLF
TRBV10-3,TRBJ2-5,ASRAGDLKETQY
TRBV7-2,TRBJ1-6,ASSRAMRADSPLH
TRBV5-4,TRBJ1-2,ASSSDMASLIGYT
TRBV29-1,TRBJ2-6,SVEDWDRSSGANVLT
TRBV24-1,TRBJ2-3,ATSDSGTSTDTQY
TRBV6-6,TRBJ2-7,ASSEVEYEQY
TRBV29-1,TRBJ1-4,RGGGDTEKLF
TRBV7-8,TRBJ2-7,ASSFIGSDYEQY
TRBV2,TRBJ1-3,ASRLDSSGNTIY
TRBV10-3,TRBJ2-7,ATGTEDGSSYEQY
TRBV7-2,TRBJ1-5,ASSLGSGQTNQPQH